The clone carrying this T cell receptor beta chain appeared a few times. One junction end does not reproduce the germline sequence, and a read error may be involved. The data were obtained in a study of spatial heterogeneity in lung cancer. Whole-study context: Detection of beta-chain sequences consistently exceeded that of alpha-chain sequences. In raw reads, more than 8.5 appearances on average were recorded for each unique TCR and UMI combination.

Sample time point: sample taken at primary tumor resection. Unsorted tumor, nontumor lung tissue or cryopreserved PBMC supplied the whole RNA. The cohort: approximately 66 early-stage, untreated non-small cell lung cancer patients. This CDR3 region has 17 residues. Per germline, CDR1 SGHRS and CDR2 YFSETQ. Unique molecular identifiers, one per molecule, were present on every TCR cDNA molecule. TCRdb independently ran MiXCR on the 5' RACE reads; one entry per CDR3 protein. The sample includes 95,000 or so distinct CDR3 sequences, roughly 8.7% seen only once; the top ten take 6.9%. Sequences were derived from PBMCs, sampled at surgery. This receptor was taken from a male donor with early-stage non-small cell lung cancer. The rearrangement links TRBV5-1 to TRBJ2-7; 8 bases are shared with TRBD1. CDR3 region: CASSLVPSGQANYEQYF. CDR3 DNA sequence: TGCGCCAGCAGTTTGGTCCCCTCGGGACAGGCTAACTACGAGCAGTACTTC.